This T cell receptor (beta chain) was captured by sequencing in a study of cytomegalovirus exposure and HLA in healthy donors. The V gene's germline CDR1 is SEHNR and CDR2 FQNEAQ (reference sequence). The CDR3 contains 16 residues. V shed 1 base and J 5 bases; nucleotides not matched to a gene: 9. Primers included in the PCR were 60 Vbeta and 13 Jbeta primers. Measured with immunoSEQ multiplex PCR; TCRdb has only the in-frame clones, and not every one. The sample holds about 130,000 clones, around 9% seen once. This clone was seen a handful of times. The specimen was PBMCs. This clonotype was obtained from a man aged 35 to 55 in good health and CMV-seronegative. The chain combines TRBV7-9 with TRBJ2-7; 9 bases line up with TRBD2. The CDR3 protein is CASSLGGSRGGNEQYF. CDR3 nucleotide sequence: TGTGCCAGCAGCTTAGGGGGCTCGCGGGGGGGGAACGAGCAGTACTTC. Combining the CDR3 with reference TRBV7-9 and TRBJ2-7 gives the whole variable domain DTGVSQNPRHKITKRGQNVTFRCDPISEHNRLYWYRQTLGQGPEFLTYFQNEAQLEKSRLLSDRFSAERPKGSFSTLEIQRTEQGDSAMYLCASSLGGSRGGNEQYFGPGTRLTVT.